These T cell receptor beta chains were read from a single sample in a study of cytomegalovirus exposure and HLA in healthy donors. The repertoire was sequenced with immunoSEQ multiplex PCR; TCRdb's copy has only in-frame clones and lacks some. The sample lists about 160,000 clones; approximately 88% were seen once. Specimen: PBMCs. The origin of the receptors is a woman aged 18-29 years in good health and CMV-seronegative. Each CDR3 is given with its conserved first and last residue. D genes are given only for firm matches. Clone size appears in some rows only: once, few, many, or a class for an expanded clone.

V	D	size	J	CDR3	DNA
TRBV29-1	.	.	TRBJ1-1	CSVARGANTEAFF	TGCAGCGTGGCACGGGGTGCGAACACTGAAGCTTTCTTT
TRBV7-9	TRBD1	.	TRBJ1-3	CATGRQGRETGNTIYF	TGTGCCACCGGAAGACAGGGGAGGGAAACTGGAAACACCATATATTTT
TRBV29-1	.	once	TRBJ2-3	CSVGGLVGADTQYF	TGCAGCGTTGGAGGATTGGTCGGGGCAGATACGCAGTATTTT
TRBV7-2	TRBD1	.	TRBJ1-3	CASSRGQVPSGNTIYF	TGTGCCAGCAGCCGCGGACAGGTTCCCTCTGGAAACACCATATATTTT
TRBV19	TRBD1	.	TRBJ1-1	CASSSGTANTEAFF	TGTGCCAGTAGTTCCGGGACAGCGAACACTGAAGCTTTCTTT
TRBV6-6	.	few	TRBJ2-7	CASSYQDLEQYF	TGTGCCAGCAGTTACCAGGATCTTGAGCAGTACTTC
TRBV4-1	.	.	TRBJ1-6	CASSQDRGSLSSYNSPLHF	TGCGCCAGCAGCCAAGATCGAGGCAGCTTAAGCTCCTATAATTCACCCCTCCACTTT
TRBV28	TRBD2	.	TRBJ2-7	CASSPGTSGSYEQYF	TGTGCCAGCAGCCCCGGGACTAGCGGTTCCTACGAGCAGTACTTC
TRBV9	.	.	TRBJ1-1	CASSPQGTEAFF	TGTGCCAGCAGCCCCCAGGGCACTGAAGCTTTCTTT
TRBV6-4	TRBD1	few	TRBJ1-1	CASSEDDRGEAFF	TGTGCCAGCAGTGAAGACGACAGGGGTGAAGCTTTCTTT
TRBV7-9	.	.	TRBJ2-6	CASSPEGPGANVLTF	TGTGCCAGCAGCCCCGAGGGTCCTGGGGCCAACGTCCTGACTTTC
TRBV25-1	.	.	TRBJ1-2	CASRRLMEAYTF	TGTGCCAGCAGAAGGCTGATGGAGGCGTACACCTTC
TRBV7-9	.	.	TRBJ2-1	CASTPSGTAWNEQFF	TGTGCCAGTACCCCCTCCGGGACTGCTTGGAATGAGCAGTTCTTC
TRBV11-2	TRBD1	.	TRBJ1-4	CASSSGQGKYEKLFF	TGTGCCAGCAGCTCAGGACAGGGAAAGTATGAAAAACTGTTTTTT
TRBV27	TRBD2	.	TRBJ2-7	CASRSGGSSYEQYF	TGTGCCAGCAGGTCGGGGGGTAGCTCCTACGAGCAGTACTTC
TRBV5-1	.	.	TRBJ2-5	CASSPRRGRETQYF	TGCGCCAGCAGCCCGCGGCGGGGAAGAGAGACCCAGTACTTC
TRBV5-1	.	.	TRBJ1-1	CASRLTENTEAFF	TGCGCCAGCAGGCTGACAGAGAACACTGAAGCTTTCTTT
TRBV28	.	.	TRBJ1-1	CASSSGLTEAFF	TGTGCCAGCAGTTCCGGGTTAACTGAAGCTTTCTTT
TRBV5-6	.	.	TRBJ1-5	CASSLASGEMGNQPQHF	TGTGCCAGCAGCTTGGCCTCCGGGGAGATGGGCAATCAGCCCCAGCATTTT
TRBV5-6	TRBD1	.	TRBJ1-2	CASSETGNYGYTF	TGTGCCAGCAGCGAGACAGGGAACTATGGCTACACCTTC
TRBV5-5	.	.	TRBJ1-1	CASSLAGREDTEAFF	TGTGCCAGCAGCTTGGCGGGCAGGGAGGACACTGAAGCTTTCTTT
TRBV5-4	TRBD1	.	TRBJ1-2	CASSRGTGWDYGYTF	TGTGCCAGCAGCAGAGGGACAGGGTGGGACTATGGCTACACCTTC
TRBV6-5	.	.	TRBJ2-7	CASSSSGQNYEQYF	.
TRBV5-1	.	.	TRBJ1-3	CASSLGFGGDGNTIYF	TGCGCCAGCAGCTTGGGGTTCGGTGGTGATGGAAACACCATATATTTT
TRBV7-9	.	.	TRBJ1-6	CASSPPFRDSYNSPLHF	TGTGCCAGCAGCCCCCCTTTCCGGGACTCCTATAATTCACCCCTCCACTTT
TRBV19	TRBD2	.	TRBJ2-3	CATLSGGAGTDTQYF	TGTGCCACTTTGAGCGGGGGCGCAGGCACAGATACGCAGTATTTT
TRBV9	.	.	TRBJ1-2	CASKDAGEGGTF	TGTGCCAGCAAGGACGCAGGGGAAGGTGGCACCTTC
TRBV28	.	.	TRBJ1-5	CASILLGARQPQHF	TGTGCCAGCATATTGTTGGGGGCACGGCAGCCCCAGCATTTT
TRBV11-2	.	.	TRBJ2-7	CASSLGRGEQYF	TGTGCCAGCAGCTTAGGGCGGGGCGAGCAGTACTTC
TRBV9	TRBD1	.	TRBJ2-1	CASSVSPGTGDNEQFF	TGTGCCAGCAGCGTATCCCCAGGGACAGGGGACAATGAGCAGTTCTTC
TRBV18	.	once	TRBJ2-5	CASSPSVQETQYF	TGTGCCAGCTCACCCTCAGTTCAAGAGACCCAGTACTTC
TRBV7-7	TRBD1	.	TRBJ2-2	CASSPYPGQGIPGELFF	TGTGCTAGCAGCCCGTACCCGGGACAGGGGATCCCCGGGGAGCTGTTTTTT